This is a list of T cell receptor beta chains from one sample in a study of shared clonotypes between healthy human individuals. Here immunoSEQ multiplex PCR was the method, and the copy in TCRdb shows in-frame clones only, minus some. The table lists 2 million to 2.5 million clones, approximately 94% of them singletons, with around 0.13% in the top ten. Sequenced sample: naive CD4+ T cells sorted from blood. Every receptor here comes from a man younger than 35 in good health. Each CDR3 is given with its conserved first and last residue. Fields, in order: D gene, J gene, V gene, clone size, CDR3 DNA, CDR3 protein. The D gene is left open where the match is weak. Only part of the rows carry a size: once, few, many, or a class if the clone is expanded.

d_gene: TRBD1; j_gene: TRBJ1-5; v_gene: TRBV28; abundance: .; CDR3nt: TGTGCCAGCAGTCCCCGGGGACAGGGCTGGAATCAGCCCCAGCATTTT; CDR3aa: CASSPRGQGWNQPQHF
d_gene: TRBD2; j_gene: TRBJ2-5; v_gene: TRBV10-3; abundance: .; CDR3nt: TGTGCCATCAGTAACGGGGGGGGAGAGACCCAGTACTTC; CDR3aa: CAISNGGGETQYF
d_gene: .; j_gene: TRBJ2-5; v_gene: TRBV29-1; abundance: once; CDR3nt: TGCAGCGTTGATTCAGGGGAGACCCAGTACTTC; CDR3aa: CSVDSGETQYF
d_gene: TRBD1; j_gene: TRBJ1-3; v_gene: TRBV11-2; abundance: .; CDR3nt: TGTGCCAGCAGCTTAGCGGGACAGGGGGGAAACACCATATATTTT; CDR3aa: CASSLAGQGGNTIYF
d_gene: .; j_gene: TRBJ1-6; v_gene: TRBV12-5; abundance: .; CDR3nt: TGTGCTAGTGGTTTGGTACTAGGATCCGGGTTGGATTCACCCCTCCACTTT; CDR3aa: CASGLVLGSGLDSPLHF
d_gene: .; j_gene: TRBJ1-4; v_gene: TRBV10-2; abundance: .; CDR3nt: TGCGCCAGCAGGAGGGGGGCAACTAATGAAAAACTGTTTTTT; CDR3aa: CASRRGATNEKLFF
d_gene: .; j_gene: TRBJ2-7; v_gene: TRBV5-8; abundance: .; CDR3nt: TGTGCCAGCAGCTTGGTTCGCAGGTCCTACGAGCAGTACTTC; CDR3aa: CASSLVRRSYEQYF
d_gene: .; j_gene: TRBJ2-1; v_gene: TRBV5-1; abundance: .; CDR3nt: TGCGCCAGCAGGACCGGGACACGTCCCTACAATGAGCAGTTCTTC; CDR3aa: CASRTGTRPYNEQFF
d_gene: .; j_gene: TRBJ1-1; v_gene: TRBV29-1; abundance: .; CDR3nt: TGCAGCGCGTCAATGAACACTGAAGCTTTCTTT; CDR3aa: CSASMNTEAFF
d_gene: .; j_gene: TRBJ1-2; v_gene: TRBV7-2; abundance: .; CDR3nt: TGTGCCAGCAGCCCTACCCGAGGAAGCTACACCTTC; CDR3aa: CASSPTRGSYTF
d_gene: TRBD1; j_gene: TRBJ2-3; v_gene: TRBV5-3; abundance: .; CDR3nt: TGTGCCACCAGAAGCGGTAGGACAGGGGAATTCACAGATACGCAGTATTTT; CDR3aa: CATRSGRTGEFTDTQYF
d_gene: .; j_gene: TRBJ1-5; v_gene: TRBV11-3; abundance: .; CDR3nt: TGTGCCAGCAGCCCAGAAGCGTTAGGCCAGCCCCAGCATTTT; CDR3aa: CASSPEALGQPQHF
d_gene: TRBD1; j_gene: TRBJ2-3; v_gene: TRBV10-1; abundance: .; CDR3nt: TGCGCCAGCGAGGGGGGACAGGGGACGCAGTATTTT; CDR3aa: CASEGGQGTQYF
d_gene: .; j_gene: TRBJ1-1; v_gene: TRBV30; abundance: .; CDR3nt: TGTGCCTGGACAGGGCGGAACACTGAAGCTTTCTTT; CDR3aa: CAWTGRNTEAFF
d_gene: .; j_gene: TRBJ2-5; v_gene: TRBV7-2; abundance: .; CDR3nt: TGTGCCAGCAGCCCCCGATTGGGGGGAGGAGAGACCCAGTACTTC; CDR3aa: CASSPRLGGGETQYF
d_gene: .; j_gene: TRBJ1-1; v_gene: TRBV30; abundance: few; CDR3nt: TGTGCCTGGACCTGGACAGCGAACACTGAAGCTTTCTTT; CDR3aa: CAWTWTANTEAFF
d_gene: .; j_gene: TRBJ1-3; v_gene: TRBV6-5; abundance: once; CDR3nt: TGTGCCAGCAGTTACTTCAGTACCTCTGGAAACACCATATATTTT; CDR3aa: CASSYFSTSGNTIYF
d_gene: .; j_gene: TRBJ2-4; v_gene: TRBV29-1; abundance: .; CDR3nt: TGCAGCGTTACAACAGGGGCGGGGGCCAAAAACATTCAGTACTTC; CDR3aa: CSVTTGAGAKNIQYF
d_gene: TRBD2; j_gene: TRBJ2-1; v_gene: TRBV5-4; abundance: .; CDR3nt: TGTGCCAGCAGCTCGAACCTGGGACTAGCGGGGTACTTCTCCTACAATGAGCAGTTCTTC; CDR3aa: CASSSNLGLAGYFSYNEQFF
d_gene: .; j_gene: TRBJ2-3; v_gene: TRBV5-5; abundance: .; CDR3nt: TGTGCCAGCAGCTCAGGGACAACCCTGGCAGATACGCAGTATTTT; CDR3aa: CASSSGTTLADTQYF
d_gene: TRBD1; j_gene: TRBJ2-1; v_gene: TRBV29-1; abundance: .; CDR3nt: TGCAGCGTTGGGGACAGGGGGGAGCAGTTCTTC; CDR3aa: CSVGDRGEQFF
d_gene: TRBD2; j_gene: TRBJ2-3; v_gene: TRBV2; abundance: .; CDR3nt: TGTGCCAGCAGTGATCGCGGGGGGAGGGATACGCAGTATTTT; CDR3aa: CASSDRGGRDTQYF
d_gene: .; j_gene: TRBJ2-3; v_gene: TRBV30; abundance: once; CDR3nt: TGTGCCTGGAAGGCCAGGGCGGGCACAGATACGCAGTATTTT; CDR3aa: CAWKARAGTDTQYF
d_gene: TRBD2; j_gene: TRBJ2-1; v_gene: TRBV19; abundance: .; CDR3nt: TGTGCCAGTAGCGGACTAGCGGGAGGGTCCTACAATGAGCAGTTCTTC; CDR3aa: CASSGLAGGSYNEQFF
d_gene: .; j_gene: TRBJ2-1; v_gene: TRBV12-5; abundance: .; CDR3nt: TGTGCTAGTGGTTTGGTTGTCAGGAGCTCCTACAATGAGCAGTTCTTC; CDR3aa: CASGLVVRSSYNEQFF
d_gene: .; j_gene: TRBJ2-7; v_gene: TRBV4-3; abundance: .; CDR3nt: TGCGCCAGCAGCCAAGGCCTCAGCGTAGCCTACGAGCAGTACTTC; CDR3aa: CASSQGLSVAYEQYF
d_gene: TRBD1; j_gene: TRBJ2-5; v_gene: TRBV5-1; abundance: .; CDR3nt: TGCGCCAGCAGCGGGCGGACAGGGGACCAAGAGACCCAGTACTTC; CDR3aa: CASSGRTGDQETQYF
d_gene: .; j_gene: TRBJ1-1; v_gene: TRBV29-1; abundance: .; CDR3nt: TGCAGCGCCACGGCGGGACGGAACACTGAAGCTTTCTTT; CDR3aa: CSATAGRNTEAFF
d_gene: TRBD1; j_gene: TRBJ1-5; v_gene: TRBV27; abundance: few; CDR3nt: TGTGCCAGCAGGGGACAGACGAGAGGACAGCCCCAGCATTTT; CDR3aa: CASRGQTRGQPQHF
d_gene: .; j_gene: TRBJ1-2; v_gene: TRBV30; abundance: .; CDR3nt: TGTGCCTGGAGTGTAGCCTATGGCTACACCTTC; CDR3aa: CAWSVAYGYTF
d_gene: TRBD1; j_gene: TRBJ2-7; v_gene: TRBV18; abundance: .; CDR3nt: TGTGCCAGCTCCCTAGATGGGAAGACAGGGGGCAGCGGCTACGAGCAGTACTTC; CDR3aa: CASSLDGKTGGSGYEQYF
d_gene: TRBD1; j_gene: TRBJ2-7; v_gene: TRBV19; abundance: .; CDR3nt: TGTGCCAGTAGGAATACAGGGGGCAACGAGCAGTACTTC; CDR3aa: CASRNTGGNEQYF
d_gene: TRBD1; j_gene: TRBJ2-5; v_gene: TRBV5-1; abundance: .; CDR3nt: TGCGCCAGCAGCCTTGACAGGGGCGGTGCGGAGACCCAGTACTTC; CDR3aa: CASSLDRGGAETQYF
d_gene: .; j_gene: TRBJ2-7; v_gene: TRBV10-3; abundance: .; CDR3nt: TGTGCCATCAGTGACAGGCCCTACGAGCAGTACTTC; CDR3aa: CAISDRPYEQYF
d_gene: .; j_gene: TRBJ2-7; v_gene: TRBV6-1; abundance: .; CDR3nt: TGTGCCAGCAGTGAGGGGCGGGGCAGGGGGATTCTCTTC; CDR3aa: CASSEGRGRGILF
d_gene: .; j_gene: TRBJ1-2; v_gene: TRBV6-1; abundance: once; CDR3nt: TGTGCCAGCAGTTGGGACAATCGTGGCTACACCTTC; CDR3aa: CASSWDNRGYTF
d_gene: TRBD1; j_gene: TRBJ1-5; v_gene: TRBV7-2; abundance: .; CDR3nt: TGTGCCAGCAGTTTTACAGGGGGTTGGCAGCCCCAGCATTTT; CDR3aa: CASSFTGGWQPQHF
d_gene: .; j_gene: TRBJ1-3; v_gene: TRBV7-9; abundance: .; CDR3nt: TGTGCCAGCAGCTTAGAGATCTCTGGAAACACCATATATTTT; CDR3aa: CASSLEISGNTIYF
d_gene: TRBD1; j_gene: TRBJ1-2; v_gene: TRBV6-6; abundance: .; CDR3nt: TGTGCCAGCAGAAACGCAGGGGGGCTCGGCTATGGCTACACCTTC; CDR3aa: CASRNAGGLGYGYTF
d_gene: TRBD2; j_gene: TRBJ2-2; v_gene: TRBV6-6; abundance: once; CDR3nt: TGTGCCAGCAGATCGACTAGCGGGGGAAACACCGGGGAGCTGTTTTTT; CDR3aa: CASRSTSGGNTGELFF